Included here is one T cell receptor beta chain sequence, with context. Antigen specificity is unknown. This entry is derived from a study of shared clonotypes between healthy human individuals. Study context: Aged between 18 and 49, the donors were two women and a few men.

Participating donors were healthy, HIV-negative adults free of recent acute infections or vaccinations. In the authors' workflow: Filtering differed for immunoSEQ, which gave only junction sequences without quality scores. Sequencing was performed with immunoSEQ multiplex PCR; in TCRdb, only in-frame clones are kept and a portion is missing. V, J and clone size derive from that table, while D and trimming were established from the DNA sequence. The sample has some 530,000 clones, approximately 84% seen once. Study findings and constraints: Represented genetic and exposure-history diversity was restricted by having few donors.

From germline, CDR1 is SGHTA and CDR2 FQGNSA. The trim removed 5 bases at V and 3 bases at J, leaving 7 bases unmatched. CDR3 length: 17 residues. Source material: PBMCs. This TCR came from a woman between 40 and 55 years old in good health. Some clones in this sample may be carry-over from other donors' samples. V and J are TRBV7-2 and TRBJ2-1, with TRBD2 matching 13 bases. This CDR3 reads CASSELGTSGIYNEQFF. CDR3 bases: TGTGCCAGCAGCGAACTAGGGACTAGCGGGATCTACAATGAGCAGTTCTTC.